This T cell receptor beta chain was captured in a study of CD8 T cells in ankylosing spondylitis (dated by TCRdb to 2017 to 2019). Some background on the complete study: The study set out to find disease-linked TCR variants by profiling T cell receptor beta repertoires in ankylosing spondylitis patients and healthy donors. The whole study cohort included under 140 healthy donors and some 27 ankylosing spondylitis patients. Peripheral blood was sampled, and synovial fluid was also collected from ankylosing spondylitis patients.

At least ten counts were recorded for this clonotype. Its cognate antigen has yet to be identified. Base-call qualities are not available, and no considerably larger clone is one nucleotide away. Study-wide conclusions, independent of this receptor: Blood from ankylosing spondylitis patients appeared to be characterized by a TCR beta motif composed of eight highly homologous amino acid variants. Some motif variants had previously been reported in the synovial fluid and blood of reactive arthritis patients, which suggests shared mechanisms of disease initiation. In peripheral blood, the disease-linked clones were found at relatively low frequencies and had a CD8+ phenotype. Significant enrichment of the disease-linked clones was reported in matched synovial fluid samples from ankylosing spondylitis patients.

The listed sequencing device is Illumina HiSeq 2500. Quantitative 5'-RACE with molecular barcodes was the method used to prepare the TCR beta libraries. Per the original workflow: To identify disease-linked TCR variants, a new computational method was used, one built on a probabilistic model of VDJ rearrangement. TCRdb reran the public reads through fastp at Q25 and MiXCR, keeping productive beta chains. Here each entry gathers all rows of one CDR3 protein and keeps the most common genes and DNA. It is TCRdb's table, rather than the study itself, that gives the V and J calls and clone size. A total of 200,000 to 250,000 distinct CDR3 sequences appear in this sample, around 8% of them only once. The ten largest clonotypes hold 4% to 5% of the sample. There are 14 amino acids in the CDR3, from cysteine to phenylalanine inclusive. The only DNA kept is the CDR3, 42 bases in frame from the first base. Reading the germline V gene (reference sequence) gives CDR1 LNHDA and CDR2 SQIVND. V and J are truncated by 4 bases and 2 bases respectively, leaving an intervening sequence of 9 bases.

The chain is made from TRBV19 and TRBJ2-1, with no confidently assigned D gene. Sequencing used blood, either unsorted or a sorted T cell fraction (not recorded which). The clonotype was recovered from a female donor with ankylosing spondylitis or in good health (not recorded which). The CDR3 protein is CASSTYFTYNEQFF. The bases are TGTGCCAGTAGTACGTATTTCACCTACAATGAGCAGTTCTTC.